The present entry profiles one T cell receptor beta chain with its context. This clone's antigen is unknown. The input lacks base qualities; no much larger clone sits a single base away. The data derive from a study of blood T cell repertoires in COVID-19 (dated by TCRdb to 2018 to 2020). About the full investigation: Collaborator samples came from the United States, Italy and Spain and covered acute and convalescent phases of COVID-19. The prospective study material was composed of cDNA or gDNA derived from T cells, B-cell-depleted T cells, or PBMCs. Subjects who had been exposed to COVID-19, were actively infected with it, or had recovered from it provided the deeply sampled blood TCRbeta repertoires that made up the dataset. The repertoires were released in a freely available public database intended as a resource for research on the immune response to SARS-CoV-2. The samples were drawn from two sources: the first 160 participants of the ongoing ImmuneRACE study, and approximately 1,300 subjects contributed by 6 global collaborators. The sample metadata nearly always contained a de-identified subject ID, COVID-19 status, age in years and sex. Where available, HLA class I and class II types were taken from metadata supplied by the sample provider and were not determined by assay-based typing. General findings and caveats noted by the study authors: How much clinical and demographic metadata was included differed by source and by participant, and the metadata was provided uncurated.

The immunoSEQ Assay, a bias-controlled multiplex PCR, was used to amplify TCRbeta CDR3 regions from genomic DNA. For the original study's pipeline: The number of nucleated cells in each sample was estimated by amplification of reference gene primers within the assay. Sequence reads were collapsed and filtered to measure the absolute abundance of every unique TCRbeta CDR3 rearrangement. For each sample, productive Simpson clonality was calculated as the square root of Simpson's diversity index over productive rearrangements. Not all clones reach the TCRdb copy of this immuneACCESS table, which keeps in-frame sequences only. Checked studies attribute under half of the gap to unresolved V genes and leave the rest unexplained. Clone size and the V and J calls come from that table; the DNA yielded D and trimming. Counted in this sample were fewer than 450,000 clones; about 90% of them appeared once. Together, the top ten hold about 6.7% of the sample.

CDR1 is given as SGHDT and CDR2 as YYEEEE, both from the germline V gene. V is pruned by 2 bases and J by 5 bases, leaving 11 bases of the junction without a gene match. Reading from cysteine to phenylalanine, the CDR3 counts 16 amino acids. The sequence is cut down to CDR3 DNA, 48 bases in frame from base 1. At one collaborating source in Seattle, patients were enrolled during active infection and were followed longitudinally through the course of disease. Each collaborating institution followed its own protocols to collect whole blood in K2EDTA tubes. For TCRbeta analysis, collaborators shipped samples as frozen whole blood, isolated PBMCs, or DNA extracted from either of those sample types.

The rearranged chain carries TRBV5-6 and TRBJ2-7; a stretch of 9 junction bases matches TRBD1. The sample taken for sequencing was peripheral blood. This receptor was identified in a woman in her seventies with COVID-19, enrolled during active disease. The sequenced DNA is TGTGCCAGCAGCTTCCCCTCCGGGACAGGGAACAACGAGCAGTACTTC. The translation is CASSFPSGTGNNEQYF. Extended through the reference TRBV5-6 and TRBJ2-7 proteins, this CDR3 yields the full variable domain: DAGVTQSPTHLIKTRGQQVTLRCSPKSGHDTVSWYQQALGQGPQFIFQYYEEEERQRGNFPDRFSGHQFPNYSSELNVNALLLGDSALYLCASSFPSGTGNNEQYFGPGTRLTVT.